What follows describes a single T cell receptor beta chain. CDR1 SEHNR and CDR2 FQNEAQ come from the germline V gene (reference sequence). J was trimmed by 8 bases and V by 5 bases; bases with no gene match: 5. This CDR3 is 15 amino acids long. Measured with immunoSEQ multiplex PCR; TCRdb has only the in-frame clones, and not every one. The sample gives under 130,000 clones, approximately 90% of which show up once; around 10% is in the top ten. These data are taken from a study of T cell responses to AZD1222 COVID-19 vaccine. The V gene is TRBV7-9, the J gene TRBJ2-1, with 14 bases that match TRBD2. Sequenced here: peripheral blood, sampled on day 0 of AZD1222 vaccination. This TCR came from an adult in good health. CDR3: CASSPTSGRAYEQFF. The CDR3, as DNA: TGTGCCAGCAGCCCGACTAGCGGGAGGGCTTATGAGCAGTTCTTC.